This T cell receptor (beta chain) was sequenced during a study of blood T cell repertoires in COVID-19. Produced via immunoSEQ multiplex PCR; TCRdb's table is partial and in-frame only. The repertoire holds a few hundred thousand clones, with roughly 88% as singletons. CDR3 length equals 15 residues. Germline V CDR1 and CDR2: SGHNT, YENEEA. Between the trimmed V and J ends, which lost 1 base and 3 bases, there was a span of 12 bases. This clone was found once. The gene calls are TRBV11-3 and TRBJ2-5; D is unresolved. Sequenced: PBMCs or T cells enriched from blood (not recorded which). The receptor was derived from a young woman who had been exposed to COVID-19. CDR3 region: CASSLVTGGEETQYF. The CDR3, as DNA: TGTGCCAGCAGCTTAGTCACTGGCGGCGAAGAGACCCAGTACTTC.